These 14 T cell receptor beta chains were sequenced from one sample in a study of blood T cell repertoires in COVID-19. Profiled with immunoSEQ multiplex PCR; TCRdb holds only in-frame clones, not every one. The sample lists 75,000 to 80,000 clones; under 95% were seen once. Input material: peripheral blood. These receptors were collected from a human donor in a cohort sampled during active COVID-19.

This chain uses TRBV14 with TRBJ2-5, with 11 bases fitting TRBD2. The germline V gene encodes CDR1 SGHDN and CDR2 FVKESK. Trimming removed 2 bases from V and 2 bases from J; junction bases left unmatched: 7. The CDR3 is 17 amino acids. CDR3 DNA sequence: TGTGCCAGCAGCCAACCCACGGGACTAGCGGTACAAGAGACCCAGTACTTC. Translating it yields CASSQPTGLAVQETQYF.

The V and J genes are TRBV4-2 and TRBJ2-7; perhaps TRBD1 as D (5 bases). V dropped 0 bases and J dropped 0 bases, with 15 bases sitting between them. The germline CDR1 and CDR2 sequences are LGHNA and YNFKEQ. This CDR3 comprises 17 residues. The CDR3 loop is CASSQEGWAGHSYEQYF. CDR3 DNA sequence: TGTGCCAGCAGCCAAGAAGGTTGGGCAGGACACTCCTACGAGCAGTACTTC.

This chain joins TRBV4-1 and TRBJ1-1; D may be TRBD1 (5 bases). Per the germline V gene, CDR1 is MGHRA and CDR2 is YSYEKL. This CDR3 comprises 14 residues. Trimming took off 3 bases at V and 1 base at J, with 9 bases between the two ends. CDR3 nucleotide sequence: TGCGCCAGCAGCCAGTTTCAGGGGAACACTGAAGCTTTCTTT. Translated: CASSQFQGNTEAFF.

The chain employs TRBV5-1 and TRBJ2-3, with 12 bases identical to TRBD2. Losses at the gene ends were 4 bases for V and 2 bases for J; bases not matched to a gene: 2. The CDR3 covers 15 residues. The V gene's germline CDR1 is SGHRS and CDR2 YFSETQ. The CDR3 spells CASSRTSGTTDTQYF. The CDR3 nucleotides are TGCGCCAGCAGCCGGACTAGCGGGACCACAGATACGCAGTATTTT.

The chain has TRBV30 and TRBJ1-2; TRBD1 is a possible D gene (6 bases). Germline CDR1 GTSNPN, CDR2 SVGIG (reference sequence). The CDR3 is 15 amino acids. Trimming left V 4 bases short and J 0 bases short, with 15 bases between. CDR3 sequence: CAWTTGTLSNYGYTF. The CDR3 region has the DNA TGTGCCTGGACCACAGGGACGCTTTCTAACTATGGCTACACCTTC.

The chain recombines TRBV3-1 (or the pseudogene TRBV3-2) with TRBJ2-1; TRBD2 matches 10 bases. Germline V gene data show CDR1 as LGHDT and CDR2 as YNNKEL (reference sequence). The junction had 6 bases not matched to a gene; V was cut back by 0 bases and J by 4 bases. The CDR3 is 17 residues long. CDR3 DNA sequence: TGTGCCAGCAGCCAAGATCTTAAGACTAGCGGGTACAATGAGCAGTTCTTC. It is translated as CASSQDLKTSGYNEQFF.

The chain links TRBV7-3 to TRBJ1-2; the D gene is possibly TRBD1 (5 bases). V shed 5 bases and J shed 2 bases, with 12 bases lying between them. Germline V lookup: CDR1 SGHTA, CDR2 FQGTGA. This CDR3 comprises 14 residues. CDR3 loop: CASSQGAGNYGYTF. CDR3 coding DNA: TGTGCCAGCAGCCAAGGGGCAGGGAACTATGGCTACACCTTC.

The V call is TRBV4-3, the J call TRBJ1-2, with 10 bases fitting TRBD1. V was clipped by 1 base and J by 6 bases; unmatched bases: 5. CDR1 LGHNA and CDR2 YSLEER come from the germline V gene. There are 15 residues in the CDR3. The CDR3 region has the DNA TGCGCCAGCAGCCAAGTTGACAGGGGGCTCGATGGCTACACCTTC. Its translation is CASSQVDRGLDGYTF.

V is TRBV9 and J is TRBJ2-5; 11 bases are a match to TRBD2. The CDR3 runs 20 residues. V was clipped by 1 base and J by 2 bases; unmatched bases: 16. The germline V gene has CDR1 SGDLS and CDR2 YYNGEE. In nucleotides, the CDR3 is TGTGCCAGCAGCGTATCACTCCGGGACCCTATAGCGGGGGGGCAAGAGACCCAGTACTTC. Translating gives CASSVSLRDPIAGGQETQYF. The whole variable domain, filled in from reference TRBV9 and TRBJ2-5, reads DSGVTQTPKHLITATGQRVTLRCSPRSGDLSVYWYQQSLDQGLQFLIQYYNGEERAKGNILERFSAQQFPDLHSELNLSSLELGDSALYFCASSVSLRDPIAGGQETQYFGPGTRLLVL.

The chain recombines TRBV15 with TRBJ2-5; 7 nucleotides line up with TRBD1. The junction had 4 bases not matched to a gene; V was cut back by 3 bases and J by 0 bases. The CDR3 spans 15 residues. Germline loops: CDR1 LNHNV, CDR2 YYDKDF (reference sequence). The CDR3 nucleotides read TGTGCCACCAGCAGCGACAGGGTTTACCAAGAGACCCAGTACTTC. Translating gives CATSSDRVYQETQYF.

The CDR3 region has the DNA TGTGCCTGGAGCCCCGGGACTAGCGGTGCCGGGGAGCTGTTTTTT. It translates to CAWSPGTSGAGELFF. The genes are TRBV30 and TRBJ2-2, with 11 bases lining up with TRBD2. The CDR3 has 15 amino acids. V shed 3 bases, J shed 6 bases, and the junction held 6 bases outside the gene matches. Germline lookup yields CDR1 GTSNPN and CDR2 SVGIG (reference sequence). The entire variable domain, with the rest obtained from reference TRBV30 and TRBJ2-2, is as follows: SQTIHQWPATLVQPVGSPLSLECTVEGTSNPNLYWYRQAAGRGLQLLFYSVGIGQISSEVPQNLSASRPQDRQFILSSKKLLLSDSGFYLCAWSPGTSGAGELFFGEGSRLTVL.

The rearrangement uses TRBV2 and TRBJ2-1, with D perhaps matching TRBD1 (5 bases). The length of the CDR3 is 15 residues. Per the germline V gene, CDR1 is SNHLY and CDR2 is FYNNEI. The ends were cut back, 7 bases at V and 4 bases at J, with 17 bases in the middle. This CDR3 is CASTLGQGPYNEQFF. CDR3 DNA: TGTGCCAGCACCTTGGGGCAGGGTCCGTACAATGAGCAGTTCTTC.

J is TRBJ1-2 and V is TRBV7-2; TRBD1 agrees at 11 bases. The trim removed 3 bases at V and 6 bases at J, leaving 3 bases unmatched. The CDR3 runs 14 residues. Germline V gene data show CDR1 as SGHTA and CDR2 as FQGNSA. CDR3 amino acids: CASSFGTGGDGYTF. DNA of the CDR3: TGTGCCAGCAGCTTCGGGACAGGGGGGGATGGCTACACCTTC.

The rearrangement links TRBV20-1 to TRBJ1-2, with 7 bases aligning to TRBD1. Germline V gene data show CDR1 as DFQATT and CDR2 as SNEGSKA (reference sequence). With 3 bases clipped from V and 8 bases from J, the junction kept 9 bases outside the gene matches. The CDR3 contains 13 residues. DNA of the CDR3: TGCAGTGCTAGTCAGGGGGTATCTGGAGGCTACACCTTC. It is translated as CSASQGVSGGYTF.